This TCR beta chain derives from a study of shared clonotypes between healthy human individuals. The wider study: Participating donors consisted of two women and a few men aged 18 to 49. General observations from the study: Generation probabilities of non-shared clonotypes were lower (relative to those shared by all four donors). The study generally estimated greater richness for naive than memory subsets.

Repertoires were generated with immunoSEQ multiplex PCR, while TCRdb's copy carries only in-frame clones and drops some. This sample has some 320,000 clones, with over 75% found just once. This clone was detected once. Its matching antigen is unknown. The donors, all of them Caucasian adults, lived in Nashville, Tennessee. The CDR3 runs to 12 residues. The germline gives CDR1 ENHRY, CDR2 SYGVKD. V lost 2 bases to trimming and J lost 4 bases, with 4 bases between them. The receptor comes from a man in his late teens or twenties in good health. The genes are TRBV10-3 and TRBJ2-3; D is unclear. The specimen sequenced was memory CD8+ T cells sorted from blood. Subset meaning: CD45RO+ cells pooled with CCR7-negative TemRA cells. The DNA for the CDR3 is TGTGCCATCAGTGAGGGTGCAGATACGCAGTATTTT. It is translated as CAISEGADTQYF.